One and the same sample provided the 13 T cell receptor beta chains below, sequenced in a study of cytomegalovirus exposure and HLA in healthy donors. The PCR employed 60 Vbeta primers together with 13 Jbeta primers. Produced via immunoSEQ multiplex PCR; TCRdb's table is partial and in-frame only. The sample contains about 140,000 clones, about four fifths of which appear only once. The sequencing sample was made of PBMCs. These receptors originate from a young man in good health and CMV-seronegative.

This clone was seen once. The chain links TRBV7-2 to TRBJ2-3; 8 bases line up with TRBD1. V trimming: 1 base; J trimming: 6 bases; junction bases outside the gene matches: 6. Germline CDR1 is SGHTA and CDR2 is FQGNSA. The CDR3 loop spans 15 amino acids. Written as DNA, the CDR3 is TGTGCCAGCAGCTTAGGGCAGGGGGCAGGGGATACGCAGTATTTT. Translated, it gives CASSLGQGAGDTQYF.

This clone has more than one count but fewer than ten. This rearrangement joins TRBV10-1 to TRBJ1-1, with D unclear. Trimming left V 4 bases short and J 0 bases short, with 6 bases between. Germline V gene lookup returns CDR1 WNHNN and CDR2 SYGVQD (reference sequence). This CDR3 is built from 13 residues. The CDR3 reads CASSAQMNTEAFF. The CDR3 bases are TGCGCCAGCAGTGCCCAAATGAACACTGAAGCTTTCTTT.

For the CDR3, the DNA is TGTGCCAGCTCGCCCCAGGGAGGCGGCTACACCTTC. This codes for CASSPQGGGYTF. This chain links TRBV18 with TRBJ1-2, with D possibly TRBD1 on 5 matching bases. The CDR3 totals 12 residues. The V end was cut by 6 bases, the J end by 8 bases, with 13 bases between. Germline V gene lookup returns CDR1 KGHSH and CDR2 LQKENI.

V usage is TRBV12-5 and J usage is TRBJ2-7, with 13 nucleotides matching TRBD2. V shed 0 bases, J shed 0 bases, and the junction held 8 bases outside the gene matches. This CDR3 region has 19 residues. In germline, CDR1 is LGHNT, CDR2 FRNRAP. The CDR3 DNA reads TGTGCTAGTGGTTTGGTACCGGCGACTAGCGGGAGGTCCTCCTACGAGCAGTACTTC. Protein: CASGLVPATSGRSSYEQYF.

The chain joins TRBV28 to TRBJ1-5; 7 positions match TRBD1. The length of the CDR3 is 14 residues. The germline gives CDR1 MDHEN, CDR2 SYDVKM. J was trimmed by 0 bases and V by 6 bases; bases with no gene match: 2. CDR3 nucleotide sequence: TGTGCCAGCAGCAGACAGGGTAGCAATCAGCCCCAGCATTTT. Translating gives CASSRQGSNQPQHF. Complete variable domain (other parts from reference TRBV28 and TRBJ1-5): DVKVTQSSRYLVKRTGEKVFLECVQDMDHENMFWYRQDPGLGLRLIYFSYDVKMKEKGDIPEGYSVSREKKERFSLILESASTNQTSMYLCASSRQGSNQPQHFGDGTRLSIL.

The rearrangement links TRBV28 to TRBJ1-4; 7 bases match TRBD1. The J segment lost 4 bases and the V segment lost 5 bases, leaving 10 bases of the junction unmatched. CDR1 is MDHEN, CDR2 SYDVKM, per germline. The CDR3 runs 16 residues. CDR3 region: CASSRGQTGSNEKLFF. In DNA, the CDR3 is TGTGCCAGCAGTCGGGGACAGACAGGTAGTAATGAAAAACTGTTTTTT.

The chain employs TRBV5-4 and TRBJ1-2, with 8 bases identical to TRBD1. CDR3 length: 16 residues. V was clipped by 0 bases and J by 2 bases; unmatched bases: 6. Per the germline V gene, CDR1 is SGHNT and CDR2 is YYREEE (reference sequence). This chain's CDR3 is CASSLGPGQANYGYTF. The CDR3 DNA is TGTGCCAGCAGCTTGGGACCGGGACAGGCGAACTATGGCTACACCTTC. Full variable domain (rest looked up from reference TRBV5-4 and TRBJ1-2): ETGVTQSPTHLIKTRGQQVTLRCSSQSGHNTVSWYQQALGQGPQFIFQYYREEENGRGNFPPRFSGLQFPNYSSELNVNALELDDSALYLCASSLGPGQANYGYTFGSGTRLTVV.

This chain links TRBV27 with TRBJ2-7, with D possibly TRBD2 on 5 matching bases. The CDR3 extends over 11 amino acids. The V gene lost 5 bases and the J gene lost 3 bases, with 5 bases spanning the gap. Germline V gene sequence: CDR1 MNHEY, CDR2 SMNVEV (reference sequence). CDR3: CASSDYYEQYF. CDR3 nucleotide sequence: TGTGCCAGCAGTGACTACTACGAGCAGTACTTC.

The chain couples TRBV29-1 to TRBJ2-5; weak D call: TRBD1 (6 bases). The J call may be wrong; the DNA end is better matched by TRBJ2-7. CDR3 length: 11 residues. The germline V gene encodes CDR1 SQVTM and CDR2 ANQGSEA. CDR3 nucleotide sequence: TGCAGCGTTGGGGACACATACGAGCAGTACTTC. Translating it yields CSVGDTYEQYF.

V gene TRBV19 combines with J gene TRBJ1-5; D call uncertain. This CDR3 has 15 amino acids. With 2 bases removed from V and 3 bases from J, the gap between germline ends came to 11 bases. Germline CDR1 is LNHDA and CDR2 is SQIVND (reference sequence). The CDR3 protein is CASSIFGPNNQPQHF. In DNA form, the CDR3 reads TGTGCCAGTAGTATATTTGGGCCTAACAATCAGCCCCAGCATTTT.

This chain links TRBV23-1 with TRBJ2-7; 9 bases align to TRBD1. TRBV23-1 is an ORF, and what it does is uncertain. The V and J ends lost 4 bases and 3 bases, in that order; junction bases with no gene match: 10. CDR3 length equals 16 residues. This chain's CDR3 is CASSLPRTGQGYEQYF. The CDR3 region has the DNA TGCGCCAGCAGTCTCCCGAGGACGGGACAGGGCTACGAGCAGTACTTC.

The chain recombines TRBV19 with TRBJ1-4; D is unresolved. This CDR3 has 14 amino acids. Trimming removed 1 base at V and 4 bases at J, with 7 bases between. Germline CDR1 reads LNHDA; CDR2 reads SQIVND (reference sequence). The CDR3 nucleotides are TGTGCCAGTAGTATAGGAGGACTTAATGAAAAACTGTTTTTT. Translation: CASSIGGLNEKLFF.

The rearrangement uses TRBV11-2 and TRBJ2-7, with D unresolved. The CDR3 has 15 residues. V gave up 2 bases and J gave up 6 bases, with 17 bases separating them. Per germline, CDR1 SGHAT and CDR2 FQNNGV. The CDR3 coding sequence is TGTGCCAGCAGCTTAAATGGCCAGATCCGCTTCGAGCAGTACTTC. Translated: CASSLNGQIRFEQYF.